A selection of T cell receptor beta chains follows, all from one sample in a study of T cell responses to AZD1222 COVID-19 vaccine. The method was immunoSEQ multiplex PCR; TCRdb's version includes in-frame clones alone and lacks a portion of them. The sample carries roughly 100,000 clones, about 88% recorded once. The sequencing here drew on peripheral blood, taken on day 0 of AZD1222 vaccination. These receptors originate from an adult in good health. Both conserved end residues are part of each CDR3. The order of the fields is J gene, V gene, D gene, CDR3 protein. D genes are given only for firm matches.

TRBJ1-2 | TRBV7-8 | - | CASSLARVGGYTF
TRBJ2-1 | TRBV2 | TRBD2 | CASSEGSPSGGYNEQFF
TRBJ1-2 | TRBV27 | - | CASSLEVQPGKNGYTF
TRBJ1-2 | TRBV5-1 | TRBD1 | CASSYLGQNYGYTF
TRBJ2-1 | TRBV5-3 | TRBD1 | CARSLYRGDNEQFF
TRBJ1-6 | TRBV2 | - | CASSPGSYNSPLHF
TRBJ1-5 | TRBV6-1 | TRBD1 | CASSELTGGGNQPQHF
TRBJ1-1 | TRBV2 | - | CASGRGINTEAFF
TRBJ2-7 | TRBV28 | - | CASNRPGTYEQYF
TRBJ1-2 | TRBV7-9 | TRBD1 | CASSTGVDTGQLYGYTF
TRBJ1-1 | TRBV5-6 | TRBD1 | CASSAGTGRNTEAFF
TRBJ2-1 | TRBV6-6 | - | CASSQTDGNGEQFF
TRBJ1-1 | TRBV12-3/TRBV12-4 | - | CASRRQFDTEAFF
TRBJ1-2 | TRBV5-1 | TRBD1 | CASSLVPMTGEGYGYTF
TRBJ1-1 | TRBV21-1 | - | CASRWPQGPAEAFF
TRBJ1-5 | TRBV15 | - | CATSRFYRELGNQPQHF
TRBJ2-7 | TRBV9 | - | CASSVETSSYEQYF
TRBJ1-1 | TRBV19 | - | CASSITAFLSYTEAFF
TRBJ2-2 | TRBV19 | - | CASSIGQNTGELFF
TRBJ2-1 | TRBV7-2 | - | CASSLERDREQFF
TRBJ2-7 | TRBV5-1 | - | CASSPRETYEQYF
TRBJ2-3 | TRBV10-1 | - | CASSELTGTFTDTQYF
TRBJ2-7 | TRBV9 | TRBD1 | CASSPLSFDRGVGYEQYF
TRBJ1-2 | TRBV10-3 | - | CAISSTREYGYTF
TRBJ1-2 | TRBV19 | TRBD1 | CASTPDRIFGYTF
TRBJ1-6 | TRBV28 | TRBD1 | CASSEPGQPSSYNSPLHF
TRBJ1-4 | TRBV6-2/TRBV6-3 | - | CASSTGLPSKLFF
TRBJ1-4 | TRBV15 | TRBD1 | CATSRQGGNEKLFF
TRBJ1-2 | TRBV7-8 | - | CASSPPRGGASNYGYTF
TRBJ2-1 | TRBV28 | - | CASSLPNNEQFF
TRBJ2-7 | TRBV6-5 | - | CASRTKGAPYEQYF
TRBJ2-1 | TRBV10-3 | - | CAIMRLVGNYNEQFF
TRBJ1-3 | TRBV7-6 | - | CASSSNGGSGNTIYF